This is a list of T cell receptor beta chains from one sample in a study of T cell repertoires in aging, cancer and after chemotherapy. TCRdb reprocessed the multiplex PCR reads via MiXCR and lists one record per CDR3 protein. The sample holds over a thousand distinct CDR3 sequences, around 23% seen once. Sequences were obtained from blood. These receptors all come from a human donor with a blood cancer. The CDR3 runs from the conserved cysteine through the conserved F or W. A D gene is named only where the DNA matches it firmly. Only part of the rows carry a size: once, few, many, or a class if the clone is expanded.

TRBJ2-7 - medium-sized TRBV20-1 TGCAGTGCCTACGCAGAAAGTAGGTCCTACGAGCAGTACTTC CSAYAESRSYEQYF
TRBJ2-1 TRBD2 - TRBV20-1 TGCAGTGCTAGCCCAATCAGCGGGAGCTTTAGTAATGAGCAGTTCTTC CSASPISGSFSNEQFF
TRBJ2-1 - large TRBV20-1 TGCAGTGCGGTTGAGGGGGAGCGGTACAATGAGCAGTTCTTC CSAVEGERYNEQFF
TRBJ2-7 TRBD2 - TRBV20-1 TGCAGTGCTAGAGATCGATTTCGAGCGGGGGCCTACGAGCAGTACTTC CSARDRFRAGAYEQYF
TRBJ2-7 - - TRBV12-3/TRBV12-4 TGTGCCAGCAGTTTAATCCCAGAGACCTACGAGCAGTACTTC CASSLIPETYEQYF
TRBJ2-2 - large TRBV18 TGTGCCAGCTCACTTGGTTGGAGGGCCACCGGGGAGCTGTTTTTT CASSLGWRATGELFF
TRBJ1-4 - large TRBV19 TGTGCCAGTAGCGAGAGAGGAGAAAAACTGTTTTTT CASSERGEKLFF
TRBJ1-2 TRBD1 medium-sized TRBV19 TGTGCCAGTAGTATAATCAGGGACAGGGCTAACTATGGCTACACCTTC CASSIIRDRANYGYTF
TRBJ2-6 - few TRBV21-1 TGTGCCAGCAGCAAATCTGGGGCCAACGTCCTGACTTTC CASSKSGANVLTF
TRBJ2-2 - medium-sized TRBV24-1 TGTGCCACCAGCCCTGCCCCGCCGGCCTCGAGCACCGGGGAGCTGTTTTTT CATSPAPPASSTGELFF
TRBJ1-2 - - TRBV12-3/TRBV12-4 TGTGCCAGCAGTACGGGACTGTTGGATGGCTACACCTTC CASSTGLLDGYTF
TRBJ1-3 TRBD1 medium-sized TRBV18 TGTGCCAGCTCACGGGACAGGGGAGAGTACACCATATATTTT CASSRDRGEYTIYF
TRBJ1-5 - few TRBV27 TGTGCCAGCAGTTCTATAGGGGAGCTCAATCAGCCCCAGCATTTT CASSSIGELNQPQHF
TRBJ2-2 - - TRBV6-1 TGTGCCAGCAGTTCGCAACTGGGGACCGGGGAGCTGTTTTTT CASSSQLGTGELFF
TRBJ2-1 TRBD2 medium-sized TRBV27 TGTGCCAGCAGTTTGGGGACTAGCGGGAGCCTTCCTACTGAGCAGTTCTTC CASSLGTSGSLPTEQFF
TRBJ2-3 - large TRBV19 TGTGCCAGTAGTATCGAAGGGCGCACAGATACGCAGTATTTT CASSIEGRTDTQYF
TRBJ2-1 TRBD2 large TRBV27 TGTGCCAGCAGTCGCGGGACTAGCGTAATTAATGAGCAGTTCTTC CASSRGTSVINEQFF
TRBJ2-3 - - TRBV20-1 TGCAGTGCTGAAGACCGGGACTCCACAGATACGCAGTATTTT CSAEDRDSTDTQYF
TRBJ2-5 TRBD1 - TRBV11-3 TGTGCCAGCAGCCCCGACCGGGACAGGGTTCATCAGACCCAGTACTTC CASSPDRDRVHQTQYF
TRBJ1-5 - - TRBV24-1 TGTGCCACCAGTGATTTGCACCTGGACAGCCTGTATTTT CATSDLHLDSLYF
TRBJ2-2 - large TRBV15 TGTGCCACCAGCACACCCCGCGGCGACAGGCCCCCCGGGGAGCTGTTTTTT CATSTPRGDRPPGELFF
TRBJ2-5 - medium-sized TRBV6-1 TGTGCCAGCAGTAAAAAATATACAGCTTCGGAGACCCAGTACTTC CASSKKYTASETQYF
TRBJ2-1 - - TRBV4-3 TGTGCCAGCAGCCAATGGGGGGCCAGGAGCTCCTACAATGAGCAGTTCTTC CASSQWGARSSYNEQFF
TRBJ2-1 TRBD2 - TRBV4-2 TGTGCCAGCAGCCAATATGGAGTCACCGTGACTAGCGGGTCGAATGAGCAGTTCTTC CASSQYGVTVTSGSNEQFF
TRBJ1-2 - once TRBV6-2/TRBV6-3 TGTGCCAGCACCCGGACCCTAAACCCAAACTATGGCTACACCTTC CASTRTLNPNYGYTF
TRBJ2-5 - few TRBV28 TGTGCCAGCAGAGGGGGAGAAGAGACCCAGTACTTC CASRGGEETQYF
TRBJ2-1 - large TRBV29-1 TGCAGCGTTGATGATTATGAGCAGTTCTTC CSVDDYEQFF
TRBJ1-2 TRBD1 - TRBV7-9 TGTGCCAGCAGCTTCATGGACAGGGGAAGTAAGGGCTACACCTTC CASSFMDRGSKGYTF
TRBJ1-2 - - TRBV24-1 TGTGCCACGGGCGAGAGGGCAGTCTCTAACTATGGCTACACCTTC CATGERAVSNYGYTF
TRBJ2-3 - medium-sized TRBV7-9 TGTGCCAGCAGCCAAACGGGGAATACGCAGTATTTT CASSQTGNTQYF
TRBJ2-3 - medium-sized TRBV18 TGTGCCAGCTCGGGACTCAGCACAGATACGCAGTATTTT CASSGLSTDTQYF
TRBJ1-5 - few TRBV20-1 TGCAGTGCTAGTCCGCCCCCCGACACCCACTGTTTT CSASPPPDTHCF
TRBJ2-7 - - TRBV7-6 TGTGCCAGCAGCTTCTTAGCTGGAGGGCTCGAGCAGTACTTC CASSFLAGGLEQYF
TRBJ2-7 TRBD1 medium-sized TRBV12-3/TRBV12-4 TGTGCCAGCAGTCGGACAGGGGGCGCGAGGGAGCAGTACTTC CASSRTGGAREQYF
TRBJ2-2 - medium-sized TRBV4-2 TGTGCCAGCAGCCAAGTGACTGGGACCACCGGGGAGCTGTTTTTT CASSQVTGTTGELFF
TRBJ2-4 - large TRBV29-1 TGCAGCGTTGCAGGAATCGGGAACATTCAGTACTTC CSVAGIGNIQYF
TRBJ2-1 - - TRBV5-1 TGCGCCAGCAGCTTCCCGGGCGGGGATGAGCAGTTCTTC CASSFPGGDEQFF
TRBJ2-5 - - TRBV29-1 TGCAGCGTTGGAGGGGGGCGGGGGGAGACCCAGTACTTC CSVGGGRGETQYF
TRBJ1-1 TRBD1 medium-sized TRBV27 TGTGCCAGCAGGGACAGGGGATTAGATTACACTGAAGCTTTCTTT CASRDRGLDYTEAFF
TRBJ1-6 - few TRBV4-3 TGCGCCAGCAGCCAAGGGGGGGGTTCGGTTTCACCCCTCCACTTT CASSQGGGSVSPLHF
TRBJ1-2 - - TRBV4-3 TGCGCCAGCAGCCAAGACGCATATGGCTACACCTTC CASSQDAYGYTF
TRBJ1-5 - - TRBV12-3/TRBV12-4 TGTGCCAGCAGTTCTTATAGCAATCAGCCCCAGCATTTT CASSSYSNQPQHF
TRBJ2-1 TRBD2 large TRBV6-5 TGTGCCAGCAGTTACCCCGGGACTAGCGGGGGCAAGCAGTTCTTC CASSYPGTSGGKQFF
TRBJ1-1 TRBD1 - TRBV7-9 TGTGCCAGCAGCTCAGGGGGCCCTGAAGCTTTCTTT CASSSGGPEAFF
TRBJ1-1 - medium-sized TRBV6-5 TGTGCCAGCAGTTTAAGTGATAGAAGGAGAGCTTTCTTT CASSLSDRRRAFF
TRBJ1-5 - medium-sized TRBV18 TGTGCCAGCTCACCACAGGGTGATGAGCCCCAGCATTTT CASSPQGDEPQHF
TRBJ2-6 - - TRBV27 TGTGCCAGCAGTTTTTCCGGGGCCAACGTCCTGACTTTC CASSFSGANVLTF
TRBJ2-2 - - TRBV7-9 TGTGCCAGCAGCTACCGACAGCAAGGGGGGATCACCGGGGAGCTGTTTTTT CASSYRQQGGITGELFF
TRBJ1-3 - - TRBV20-1 TGCAGTGCTCTCGACAGGCGCACCATATATTTT CSALDRRTIYF
TRBJ2-3 - - TRBV2 TGTGCCAGCCCACGGGGGCTTTCCACAGATACGCAGTATTTT CASPRGLSTDTQYF
TRBJ2-3 - medium-sized TRBV18 TGTGCCAGCTCACCAGGGAGGACGTCTAGCACAGATACGCAGTATTTT CASSPGRTSSTDTQYF
TRBJ2-2 - large TRBV6-4 TGTGCCAGCAGTGACCACACGAACACCGGGGAGCTGTTTTTT CASSDHTNTGELFF
TRBJ2-7 - medium-sized TRBV6-5 TGTGCCAGCAGTTTCCATCTACAGGGCGGAGAGCAGTACTTC CASSFHLQGGEQYF
TRBJ1-2 TRBD1 - TRBV10-3 TGTGCCAGCAGTACGGACAGGATCTATGGCTACACCTTC CASSTDRIYGYTF
TRBJ2-3 TRBD2 - TRBV4-1 TGCGCCAGCAGCCAAGCGGGAGGAGATACGCAGTATTTT CASSQAGGDTQYF